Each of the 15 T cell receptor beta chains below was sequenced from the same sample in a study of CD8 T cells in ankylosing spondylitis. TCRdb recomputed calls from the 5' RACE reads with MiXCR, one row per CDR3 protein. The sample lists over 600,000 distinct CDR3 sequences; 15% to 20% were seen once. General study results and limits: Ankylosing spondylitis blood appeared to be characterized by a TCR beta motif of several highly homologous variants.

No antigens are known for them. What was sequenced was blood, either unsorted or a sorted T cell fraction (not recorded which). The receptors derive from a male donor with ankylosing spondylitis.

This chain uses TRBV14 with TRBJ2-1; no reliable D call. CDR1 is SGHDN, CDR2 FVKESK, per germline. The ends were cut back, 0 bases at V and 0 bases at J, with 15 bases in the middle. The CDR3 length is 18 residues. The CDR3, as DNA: TGTGCCAGCAGCCAAGATTTCGGGCGCGCGCCCTCCTACAATGAGCAGTTCTTC. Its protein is CASSQDFGRAPSYNEQFF.

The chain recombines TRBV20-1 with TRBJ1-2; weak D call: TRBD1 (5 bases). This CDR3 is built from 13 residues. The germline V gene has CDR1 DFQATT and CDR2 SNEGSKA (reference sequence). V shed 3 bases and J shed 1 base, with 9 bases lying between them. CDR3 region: CSASPGSNYGYTF. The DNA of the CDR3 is TGCAGTGCTAGTCCAGGGAGTAACTATGGCTACACCTTC.

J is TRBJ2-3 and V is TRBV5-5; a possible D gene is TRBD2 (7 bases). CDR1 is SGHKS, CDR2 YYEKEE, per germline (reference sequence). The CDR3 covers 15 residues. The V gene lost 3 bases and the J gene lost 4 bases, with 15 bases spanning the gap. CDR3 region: CASSSGGRSADTQYF. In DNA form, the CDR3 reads TGTGCCAGCAGCTCGGGGGGCAGATCCGCAGATACGCAGTATTTT.

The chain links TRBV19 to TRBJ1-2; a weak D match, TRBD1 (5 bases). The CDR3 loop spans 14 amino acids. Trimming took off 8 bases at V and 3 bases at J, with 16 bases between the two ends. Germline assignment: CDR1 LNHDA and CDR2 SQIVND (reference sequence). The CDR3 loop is CASQHGTHDYGYTF. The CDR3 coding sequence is TGTGCCAGTCAGCATGGGACTCATGACTATGGCTACACCTTC.

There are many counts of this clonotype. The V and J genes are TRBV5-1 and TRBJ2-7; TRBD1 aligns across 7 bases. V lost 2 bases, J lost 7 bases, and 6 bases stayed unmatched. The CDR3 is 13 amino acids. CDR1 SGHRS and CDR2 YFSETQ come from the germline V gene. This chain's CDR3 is CASSFTGAREQYF. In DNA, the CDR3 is TGCGCCAGCAGCTTCACAGGGGCGAGAGAGCAGTACTTC.

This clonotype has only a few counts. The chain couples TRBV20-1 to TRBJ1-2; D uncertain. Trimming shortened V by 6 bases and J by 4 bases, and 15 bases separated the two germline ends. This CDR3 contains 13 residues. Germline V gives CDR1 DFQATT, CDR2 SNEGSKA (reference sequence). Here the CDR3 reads CSAPEGATYGYTF. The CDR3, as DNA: TGCAGTGCGCCGGAGGGCGCTACCTATGGCTACACCTTC.

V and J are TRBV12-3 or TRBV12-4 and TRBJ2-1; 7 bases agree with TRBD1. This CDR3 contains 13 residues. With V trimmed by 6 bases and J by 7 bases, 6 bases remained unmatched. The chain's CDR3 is CASRDRYLNEQFF. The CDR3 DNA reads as TGTGCCAGCAGGGACAGGTATCTAAATGAGCAGTTCTTC.

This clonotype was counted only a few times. CDR3 loop: CASSGAPGETQYF. The CDR3 DNA follows: TGCGCCAGCAGCGGGGCCCCTGGAGAGACCCAGTACTTC. The chain joins TRBV5-1 to TRBJ2-5; TRBD1 is a possible D gene (5 bases). The CDR3 totals 13 residues. Trimming left V 4 bases short and J 4 bases short, with 11 bases between. The germline V gene encodes CDR1 SGHRS and CDR2 YFSETQ.

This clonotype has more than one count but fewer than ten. CDR3 protein: CSARDRTSGGEKLFF. The CDR3 nucleotides are TGCAGTGCTAGAGATCGGACTTCGGGTGGTGAAAAACTGTTTTTT. The V gene is TRBV20-1, the J gene TRBJ1-4, with no clear D. This CDR3 region has 15 residues. Germline-derived CDR1 and CDR2 are DFQATT and SNEGSKA (reference sequence). V was cut by 0 bases and J by 7 bases, with 15 bases left in between.

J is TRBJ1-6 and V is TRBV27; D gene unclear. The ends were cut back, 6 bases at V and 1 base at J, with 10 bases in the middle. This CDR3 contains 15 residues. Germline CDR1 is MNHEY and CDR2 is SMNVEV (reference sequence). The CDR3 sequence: CASRSLGSYNSPLHF. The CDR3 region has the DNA TGTGCCAGCAGATCCTTGGGGTCCTATAATTCACCCCTCCACTTT.

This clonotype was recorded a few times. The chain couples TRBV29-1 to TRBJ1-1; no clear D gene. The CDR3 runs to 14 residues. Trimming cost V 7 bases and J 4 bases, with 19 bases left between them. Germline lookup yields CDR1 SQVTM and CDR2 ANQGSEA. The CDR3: CSGHDPLAGTEAFF. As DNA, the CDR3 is TGCAGCGGGCACGACCCGCTGGCAGGCACTGAAGCTTTCTTT. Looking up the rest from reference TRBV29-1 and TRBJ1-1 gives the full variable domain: SAVISQKPSRDICQRGTSLTIQCQVDSQVTMMFWYRQQPGQSLTLIATANQGSEATYESGFVIDKFPISRPNLTFSTLTVSNMSPEDSSIYLCSGHDPLAGTEAFFGQGTRLTVV.

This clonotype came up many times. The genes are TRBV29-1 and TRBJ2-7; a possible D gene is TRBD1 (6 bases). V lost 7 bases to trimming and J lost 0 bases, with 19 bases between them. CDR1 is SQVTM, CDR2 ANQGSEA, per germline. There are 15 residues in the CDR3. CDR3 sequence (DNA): TGCAGCGCCCAAGCGGACAGCGCCTACTCCTACGAGCAGTACTTC. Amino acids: CSAQADSAYSYEQYF.

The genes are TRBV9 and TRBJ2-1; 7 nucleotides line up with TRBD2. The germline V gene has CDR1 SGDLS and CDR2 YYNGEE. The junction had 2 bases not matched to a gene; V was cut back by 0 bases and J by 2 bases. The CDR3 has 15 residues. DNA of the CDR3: TGTGCCAGCAGCGTAGTCGGGGGGACCTACAATGAGCAGTTCTTC. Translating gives CASSVVGGTYNEQFF.

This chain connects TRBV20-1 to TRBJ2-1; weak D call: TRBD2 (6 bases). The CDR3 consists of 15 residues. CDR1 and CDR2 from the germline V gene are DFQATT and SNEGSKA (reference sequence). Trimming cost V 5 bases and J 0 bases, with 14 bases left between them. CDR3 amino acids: CSAFTGGVSYNEQFF. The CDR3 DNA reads TGCAGTGCTTTCACAGGAGGGGTCTCCTACAATGAGCAGTTCTTC.

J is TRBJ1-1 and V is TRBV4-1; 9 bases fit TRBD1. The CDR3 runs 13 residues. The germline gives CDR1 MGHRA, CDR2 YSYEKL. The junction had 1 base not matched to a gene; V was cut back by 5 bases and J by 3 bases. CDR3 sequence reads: CASSWTGDTEAFF. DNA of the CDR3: TGCGCCAGCAGCTGGACAGGGGACACTGAAGCTTTCTTT.